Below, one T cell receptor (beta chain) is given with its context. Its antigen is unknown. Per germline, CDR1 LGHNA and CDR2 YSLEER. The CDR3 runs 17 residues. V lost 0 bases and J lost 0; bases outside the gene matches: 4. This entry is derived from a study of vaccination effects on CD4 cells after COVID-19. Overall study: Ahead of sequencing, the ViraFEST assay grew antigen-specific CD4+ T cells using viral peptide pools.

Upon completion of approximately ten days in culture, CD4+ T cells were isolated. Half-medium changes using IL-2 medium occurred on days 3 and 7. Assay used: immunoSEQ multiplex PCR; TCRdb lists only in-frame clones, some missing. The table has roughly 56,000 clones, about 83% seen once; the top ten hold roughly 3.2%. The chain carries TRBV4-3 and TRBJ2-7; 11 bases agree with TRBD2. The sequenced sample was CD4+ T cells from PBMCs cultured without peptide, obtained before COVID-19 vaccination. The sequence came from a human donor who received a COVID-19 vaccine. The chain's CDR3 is CASSQEPGTSGSYEQYV. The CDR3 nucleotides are TGCGCCAGCAGCCAAGAACCCGGGACTAGCGGCTCCTACGAGCAGTACGTC.